These T cell receptor beta chains were read from a single sample in a study of T cell repertoires in cytomegalovirus infection. TCRdb used MiXCR to reprocess the reads, holding one entry per CDR3 protein. The sample carries fewer than 1,000,000 distinct CDR3 sequences, about a third recorded once. Their antigens remain unidentified. The sequencing used cultured CD8+ T cells from PBMCs, collected from culture after CMV antigen stimulation. These TCRs come from a human donor in good health (CMV status not recorded). Some clones in this sample may be carry-over from other donors' samples. Both conserved end residues are part of each CDR3. The D gene is left open where the match is weak. A row's size may be missing; if present it is once, few, many or a size class.

v_call	j_call	clone_size	d_call	cdr3_aa	cdr3_nt
TRBV7-9	TRBJ1-1	NA	NA	CASRLRDDEAFF	TGTGCCAGCAGGTTAAGGGACGATGAAGCTTTCTTT
TRBV6-1	TRBJ2-1	NA	NA	CASSDRGGRGPNEQFF	TGTGCCAGCAGTGATCGGGGGGGCAGGGGGCCTAATGAGCAGTTCTTC
TRBV29-1	TRBJ1-1	NA	NA	CSVLRGVEAFF	TGCAGCGTCCTCCGCGGAGTGGAAGCTTTCTTT
TRBV7-8	TRBJ1-1	NA	NA	CASSFDSPGATEAFF	TGTGCCAGCAGCTTTGACAGTCCTGGGGCAACTGAAGCTTTCTTT
TRBV7-9	TRBJ2-7	NA	NA	CASSFPGEYEQYF	TGTGCCAGCAGCTTCCCAGGGGAATACGAGCAGTACTTC
TRBV20-1	TRBJ2-7	NA	NA	CSARESGYYEQYF	TGCAGTGCTAGAGAGTCAGGGTACTACGAGCAGTACTTC
TRBV2	TRBJ1-1	few	TRBD1	CASIPGQGNTEAFF	TGTGCCAGCATTCCGGGACAGGGGAACACTGAAGCTTTCTTT
TRBV7-2	TRBJ1-5	many	NA	CASSEGTAYSNQPQHF	TGTGCCAGCAGCGAGGGGACGGCTTATAGCAATCAGCCCCAGCATTTT
TRBV6-2/TRBV6-3	TRBJ1-3	NA	NA	CASRWTDGVNTIYF	TGTGCCAGCAGGTGGACGGACGGAGTAAACACCATATATTTT
TRBV7-8	TRBJ2-6	NA	TRBD1	CASSLGDRWPGANVLTF	TGTGCCAGCAGCCTAGGGGACAGGTGGCCTGGGGCCAACGTCCTGACTTTC
TRBV20-1	TRBJ1-1	NA	NA	CSASGGREGTEAFF	TGCAGTGCTAGTGGCGGGCGTGAGGGCACTGAAGCTTTCTTT
TRBV6-6	TRBJ2-7	NA	NA	CASSYSQGVGEQYF	TGTGCCAGCAGTTACTCCCAGGGTGTGGGAGAGCAGTACTTC
TRBV7-2	TRBJ2-7	many	NA	CASSLAYQPPNKYF	TGTGCCAGCAGCTTAGCCTACCAGCCCCCTAACAAGTACTTC
TRBV28	TRBJ2-3	few	TRBD2	CASSLLAIGADTQYF	TGTGCCAGCAGCCTACTAGCGATTGGGGCAGATACGCAGTATTTT
TRBV7-9	TRBJ2-2	NA	NA	CASTQPGPSDTGELFF	TGTGCCAGCACTCAACCGGGTCCTTCTGACACCGGGGAGCTGTTTTTT
TRBV27	TRBJ2-1	NA	NA	CASSFSRPGDEQFF	TGTGCCAGCAGTTTCTCCCGACCCGGGGATGAGCAGTTCTTC
TRBV7-2	TRBJ1-1	many	NA	CASTNRGPGREAFF	TGTGCCAGCACCAATAGGGGCCCGGGGCGGGAAGCTTTCTTT
TRBV2	TRBJ1-6	NA	NA	CASSEGIVYNSPLHF	TGTGCCAGCAGTGAAGGCATTGTATATAATTCACCCCTCCACTTT
TRBV27	TRBJ1-6	NA	TRBD1	CASSRQGARNSPLHF	TGTGCCAGCAGTCGCCAGGGGGCGCGGAATTCACCCCTCCACTTT
TRBV7-3	TRBJ1-1	few	NA	CASSLLGLPDTEAFF	TGTGCCAGCAGCTTATTGGGCCTTCCGGACACTGAAGCTTTCTTT
TRBV6-1	TRBJ2-7	many	TRBD2	CASSEVAGAFSYEQYF	TGTGCCAGCAGTGAAGTAGCGGGGGCCTTCTCCTACGAGCAGTACTTC
TRBV5-1	TRBJ2-3	few	NA	CASKWTDTQYF	TGCGCCAGCAAATGGACAGATACGCAGTATTTT
TRBV6-6	TRBJ2-3	NA	NA	CATEEGWRGPTDTQYF	TGTGCCACCGAGGAGGGATGGAGGGGCCCCACAGATACGCAGTATTTT
TRBV6-5	TRBJ2-3	few	NA	CASSYSKLPSTDTQYF	TGTGCCAGCAGTTACTCGAAACTCCCCTCCACAGATACGCAGTATTTT
TRBV27	TRBJ2-5	NA	TRBD1	CASSFWGQDQETQYF	TGTGCCAGCAGTTTCTGGGGACAGGACCAAGAGACCCAGTACTTC
TRBV7-9	TRBJ2-1	once	NA	CASGGRGVFSYNEQFF	TGTGCCAGCGGGGGGCGCGGGGTCTTCTCCTACAATGAGCAGTTCTTC
TRBV7-9	TRBJ2-7	few	NA	CASSSPGADYEQYF	TGTGCCAGCAGCTCCCCCGGAGCGGACTACGAGCAGTACTTC
TRBV7-6	TRBJ2-3	few	NA	CASSSPRGAITDTQYF	TGTGCCAGCAGCTCACCCCGGGGGGCCATAACAGATACGCAGTATTTT
TRBV20-1	TRBJ2-3	NA	TRBD2	CSARDTTSGGNTDTQYF	TGCAGTGCTAGAGATACGACTAGCGGGGGAAACACAGATACGCAGTATTTT
TRBV6-2/TRBV6-3	TRBJ1-2	few	TRBD1	CASVFSRTGGDYGYTF	TGTGCCAGCGTCTTTTCTCGGACAGGGGGCGACTATGGCTACACCTTC
TRBV7-6	TRBJ2-1	many	NA	CASSPLAEIYNEQFF	TGTGCCAGCAGCCCGCTGGCAGAGATCTACAATGAGCAGTTCTTC
TRBV7-9	TRBJ1-2	NA	NA	CASSLGDNGYTF	TGTGCCAGCAGCTTAGGGGACAATGGCTACACCTTC
TRBV7-9	TRBJ2-3	many	NA	CASSNPRTDTQYF	TGTGCCAGCAGCAACCCTAGGACAGATACGCAGTATTTT
TRBV19	TRBJ1-1	few	NA	CASSADGWGTEAFF	TGTGCCAGTAGTGCGGACGGGTGGGGCACTGAAGCTTTCTTT
TRBV7-9	TRBJ2-3	NA	NA	CASSSSATDTQYF	TGTGCCAGCAGCAGCTCGGCCACAGATACGCAGTATTTT
TRBV28	TRBJ2-1	NA	NA	CASSNPIIGKHYNEQFF	TGTGCCAGCAGTAACCCGATTATCGGAAAACACTACAATGAGCAGTTCTTC
TRBV12-3/TRBV12-4	TRBJ1-5	many	NA	CASSPPGLGNQPQHF	TGTGCCAGCAGCCCCCCGGGGTTGGGCAATCAGCCCCAGCATTTT
TRBV10-3	TRBJ2-2	few	NA	CAISDSGTANTGELFF	TGTGCCATCAGTGATTCCGGGACTGCGAACACCGGGGAGCTGTTTTTT
TRBV5-1	TRBJ2-1	many	TRBD2	CASSGSGGYNEQFF	TGCGCCAGCAGCGGTAGCGGGGGGTACAATGAGCAGTTCTTC
TRBV29-1	TRBJ2-6	few	NA	CSVGAGDPSGANVLTF	TGCAGCGTTGGGGCGGGTGACCCCTCTGGGGCCAACGTCCTGACTTTC
TRBV7-6	TRBJ1-1	few	NA	CASSLGEAMNTEAFF	TGTGCCAGCAGCTTAGGGGAGGCCATGAACACTGAAGCTTTCTTT